The rows below give T cell receptor beta chains drawn from one sample of a study of blood T cell repertoires in COVID-19. Some clones are missing from TCRdb's copy, which holds only in-frame ones; the method was immunoSEQ multiplex PCR. This repertoire shows approximately 210,000 clones, approximately 82% found once; its top ten account for more than 10%. Input material: peripheral blood. These receptors were taken from a middle-aged woman with acute or convalescent COVID-19. Each CDR3 is given without its conserved first and last residue. Each record gives: J gene, V gene, D gene, CDR3 protein. The D gene is left open where the match is weak.

J gene: TRBJ1-4; V gene: TRBV25-1; D gene: TRBD1; CDR3 protein: ASSENEGRGPGEKLF
J gene: TRBJ2-5; V gene: TRBV11-3; D gene: NA; CDR3 protein: ASSTNTGTQY
J gene: TRBJ1-3; V gene: TRBV27; D gene: TRBD1; CDR3 protein: ASRLTGTGNTIY
J gene: TRBJ2-7; V gene: TRBV10-2; D gene: NA; CDR3 protein: ASSELYEQY
J gene: TRBJ1-2; V gene: TRBV3-1/TRBV3-2; D gene: TRBD1; CDR3 protein: ASSPRQGAQGYT
J gene: TRBJ2-1; V gene: TRBV9; D gene: NA; CDR3 protein: ASSVDISPYNEQF
J gene: TRBJ2-1; V gene: TRBV13; D gene: NA; CDR3 protein: ASSLVRGSYNEQF
J gene: TRBJ1-2; V gene: TRBV6-5; D gene: TRBD1; CDR3 protein: ASRPGQGYT
J gene: TRBJ1-1; V gene: TRBV19; D gene: NA; CDR3 protein: ASSFIGTEAF
J gene: TRBJ1-6; V gene: TRBV6-5; D gene: NA; CDR3 protein: ASTLNWNSPLH
J gene: TRBJ1-1; V gene: TRBV19; D gene: NA; CDR3 protein: AGGGAGTEAF
J gene: TRBJ2-7; V gene: TRBV3-1/TRBV3-2; D gene: NA; CDR3 protein: ASSLWTETYEQY
J gene: TRBJ1-1; V gene: TRBV5-1; D gene: NA; CDR3 protein: ASSRRTANTEAF
J gene: TRBJ1-4; V gene: TRBV3-1/TRBV3-2; D gene: NA; CDR3 protein: ASSRLTGKGEKLF
J gene: TRBJ2-3; V gene: TRBV7-2; D gene: NA; CDR3 protein: ASSLARGDTQY
J gene: TRBJ1-4; V gene: TRBV19; D gene: NA; CDR3 protein: ASRPGRTNEKLF
J gene: TRBJ2-3; V gene: TRBV19; D gene: NA; CDR3 protein: ASSSGHTDTQY
J gene: TRBJ1-1; V gene: TRBV27; D gene: TRBD1; CDR3 protein: ASSSRQGMNTEAF
J gene: TRBJ2-1; V gene: TRBV6-5; D gene: TRBD2; CDR3 protein: ASSYRTSGSSGEQF
J gene: TRBJ1-1; V gene: TRBV6-5; D gene: TRBD1; CDR3 protein: ASSPLDRDTEAF
J gene: TRBJ2-1; V gene: TRBV5-1; D gene: TRBD2; CDR3 protein: ASSLVLGTRGGNEQF
J gene: TRBJ1-4; V gene: TRBV7-3; D gene: TRBD1; CDR3 protein: ASSPGQAAGEKLF
J gene: TRBJ1-5; V gene: TRBV19; D gene: NA; CDR3 protein: ASSIEYRGLQPQH